This TCR beta chain was sequenced in a study of PD-L1 blockade in urothelial cancer. Time point here: pretreatment peripheral blood. The cohort comprised individuals with locally advanced or metastatic urothelial carcinoma. V lost 2 bases and J 0 bases, leaving 11 bases between the germline ends. The CDR3 has 16 amino acids. Germline V gene lookup returns CDR1 MNHEY and CDR2 SVGAGI. The assay was immunoSEQ multiplex PCR, and TCRdb's table has in-frame clones only and misses some. The table lists fewer than 60,000 clones, approximately 79% of them singletons. The chain carries TRBV6-5 and TRBJ1-3, with a weak D call TRBD1 (6 bases). The specimen comprised PBMCs, sampled around atezolizumab (anti-PD-L1) treatment. This sequence originates from a man aged 65-85 years with urothelial cancer. DNA for the CDR3: TGTGCCAGCAGTTACGGCAGGGGTGCCTCTGGAAACACCATATATTTT. Translated: CASSYGRGASGNTIYF.